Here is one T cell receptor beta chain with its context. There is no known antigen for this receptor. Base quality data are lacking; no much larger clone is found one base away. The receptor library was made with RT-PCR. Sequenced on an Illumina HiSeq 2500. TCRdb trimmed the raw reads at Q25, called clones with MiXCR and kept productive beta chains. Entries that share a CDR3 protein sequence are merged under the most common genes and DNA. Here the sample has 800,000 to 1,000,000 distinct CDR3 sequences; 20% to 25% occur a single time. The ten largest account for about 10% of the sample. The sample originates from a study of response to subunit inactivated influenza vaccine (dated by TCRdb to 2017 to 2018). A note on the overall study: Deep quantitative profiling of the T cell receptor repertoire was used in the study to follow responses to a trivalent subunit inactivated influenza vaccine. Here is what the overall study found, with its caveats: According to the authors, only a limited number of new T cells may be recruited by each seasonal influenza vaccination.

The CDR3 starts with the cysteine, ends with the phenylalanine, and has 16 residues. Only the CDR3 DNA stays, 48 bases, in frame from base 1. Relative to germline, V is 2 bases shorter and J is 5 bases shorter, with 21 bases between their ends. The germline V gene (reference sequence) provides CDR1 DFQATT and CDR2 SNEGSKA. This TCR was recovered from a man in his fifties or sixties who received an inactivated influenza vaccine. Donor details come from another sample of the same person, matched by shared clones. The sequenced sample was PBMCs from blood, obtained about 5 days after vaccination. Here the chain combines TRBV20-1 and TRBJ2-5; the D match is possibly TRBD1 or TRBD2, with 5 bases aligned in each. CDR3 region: CSARPGDLAGKETQYF. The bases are TGCAGTGCTAGACCCGGCGATCTAGCAGGGAAGGAGACCCAGTACTTC.